This T cell receptor beta chain originates from a study of blood T cell repertoires in COVID-19. Study as a whole: Sites in the United States, Italy and Spain provided acute and convalescent COVID-19 samples.

The germline V and J ends were trimmed by 1 base and 7 bases, with 11 bases remaining between them. Germline V gives CDR1 MGHRA, CDR2 YSYEKL. The CDR3 runs to 14 residues. Only in-frame clones appear in the TCRdb table, and some are missing; sequencing was by immunoSEQ multiplex PCR. The sample has some 130,000 clones; approximately 84% are singletons. The specimen was peripheral blood. V gene TRBV4-1 combines with J gene TRBJ1-5, with D maybe TRBD1 (5 bases). The TCR was taken from a woman between 45 and 60 years old who had recovered from COVID-19. The CDR3 loop reads CASSQGGAVQPQHF. As DNA, the CDR3 is TGCGCCAGCAGCCAAGGGGGCGCGGTCCAGCCCCAGCATTTT.